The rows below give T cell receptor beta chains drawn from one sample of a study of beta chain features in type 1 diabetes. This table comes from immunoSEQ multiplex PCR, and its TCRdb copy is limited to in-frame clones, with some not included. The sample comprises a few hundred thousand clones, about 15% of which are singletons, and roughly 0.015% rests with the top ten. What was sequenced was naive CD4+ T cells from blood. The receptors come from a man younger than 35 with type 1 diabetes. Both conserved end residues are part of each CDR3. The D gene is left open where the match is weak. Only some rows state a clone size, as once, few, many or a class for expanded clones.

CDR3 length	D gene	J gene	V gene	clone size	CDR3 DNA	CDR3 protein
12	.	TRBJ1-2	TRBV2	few	TGTGCCAGCAGTGAATCAGGAGGGGGCTACACCTTC	CASSESGGGYTF
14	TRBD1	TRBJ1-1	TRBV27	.	TGTGCCAGCAGTTTCGGTAGGGACAGGGAAGAAGCTTTCTTT	CASSFGRDREEAFF
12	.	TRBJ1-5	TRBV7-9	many	TGTGCCATCGGAGGAGGAGGGCAGCCCCAGCATTTT	CAIGGGGQPQHF
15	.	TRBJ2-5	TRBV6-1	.	TGTGCCAGCAGTGAAGGTCGGCGGATACAAGAGACCCAGTACTTC	CASSEGRRIQETQYF
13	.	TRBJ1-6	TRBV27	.	TGTGCCAGCAGTTTACGGGTTTCTTCACCCCTCCACTTT	CASSLRVSSPLHF
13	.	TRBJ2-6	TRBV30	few	TGTGCCTGGGACCTAGGAGGGGCCAACGTCCTGACTTTC	CAWDLGGANVLTF
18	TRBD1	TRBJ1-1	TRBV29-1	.	TGCAGCGTTGAAGCACCATCGGGACAGGGGCTTTTCTACACTGAAGCTTTCTTT	CSVEAPSGQGLFYTEAFF
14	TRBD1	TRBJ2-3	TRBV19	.	TGTGCCAGTACCCAGGGGACAGGGCTGGGTACGCAGTATTTT	CASTQGTGLGTQYF
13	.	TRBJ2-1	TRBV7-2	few	TGTGCCAGCAGCTTTGAGGTGCAGAATGAGCAGTTCTTC	CASSFEVQNEQFF
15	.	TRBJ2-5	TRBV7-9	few	TGTGCCAGCAGCTTGCACGGAGGACTCCAAGAGACCCAGTACTTC	CASSLHGGLQETQYF
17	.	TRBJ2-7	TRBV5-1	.	TGCGCCAGCAGCTTGGGCCTTGGTTCAGGCCCCACCTACGAGCAGTACTTC	CASSLGLGSGPTYEQYF
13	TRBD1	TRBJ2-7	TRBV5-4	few	TGTGCCAGCAGCTCGACAGGGGGCTACGAGCAGTACTTC	CASSSTGGYEQYF
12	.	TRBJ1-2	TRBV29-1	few	TGCAGCGTTGTTACCGGGAACTATGGCTACACCTTC	CSVVTGNYGYTF
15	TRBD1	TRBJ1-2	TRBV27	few	TGTGCCAGCAGTCCAACCGGGGACAGGGTCTATGGCTACACCTTC	CASSPTGDRVYGYTF
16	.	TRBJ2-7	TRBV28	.	TGTGCCAGCAGTTTTCCATGGCGGGCCATCTCCTACGAGCAGTACTTC	CASSFPWRAISYEQYF
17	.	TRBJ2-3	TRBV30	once	TGTGCCTGGAGTGACCTCCGGGGTTTCGAAGTCACAGATACGCAGTATTTT	CAWSDLRGFEVTDTQYF
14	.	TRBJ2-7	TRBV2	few	TGTGCCAGCAGGGAAGGGACTCAATCCTACGAGCAGTACTTC	CASREGTQSYEQYF
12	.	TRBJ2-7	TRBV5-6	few	TGTGCCAGCAGCAAAATACGGGACGAGCAGTACTTC	CASSKIRDEQYF
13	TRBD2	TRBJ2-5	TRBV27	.	TGTGCCAGCAGTTGGGGGGAGGGTGGGACCCAGTACTTC	CASSWGEGGTQYF
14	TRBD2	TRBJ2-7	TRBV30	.	TGTGCCTGGAGCGGCGGGGGTGGCTATGGGGAGCAGTACTTC	CAWSGGGGYGEQYF
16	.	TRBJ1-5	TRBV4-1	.	TGCGCCAGCAGCCATCTGGGCGGGAATAGCAATCAGCCCCAGCATTTT	CASSHLGGNSNQPQHF
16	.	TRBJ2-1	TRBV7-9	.	TGTGCCAGCAGCTTAGAGGCCAGGGTGAGGTACAATGAGCAGTTCTTC	CASSLEARVRYNEQFF
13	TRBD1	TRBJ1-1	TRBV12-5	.	TGTGCTAGTGGTTCACAGGGGTCCACTGAAGCTTTCTTT	CASGSQGSTEAFF
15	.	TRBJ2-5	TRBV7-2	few	TGTGCCAGCTTTCCCTTACGGGGAGCTCCGGGGACCCAGTACTTC	CASFPLRGAPGTQYF
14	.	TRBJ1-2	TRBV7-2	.	TGTGCCAGCAGAGCCCGGGGGTCGAACTATGGCTACACCTTC	CASRARGSNYGYTF